One and the same sample provided the 21 T cell receptor beta chains below, sequenced in a study of CD8+ T cells in alopecia areata. Sample treatment: oral pan-JAK inhibitor, 5-10 mg twice daily. The authors extracted RNA and reverse transcribed it into cDNA as the sequencing template. TCRdb keeps only in-frame clones here, not all; method: immunoSEQ multiplex PCR. The sample contains fewer than 200,000 clones, roughly 62% of which appear only once. This sample comprised CD8+ T cells sorted from blood, obtained at week 24, from a patient treated with tofacitinib. The source of these receptors is a human donor with alopecia areata.

The chain uses TRBV2 and TRBJ1-3; perhaps TRBD1 as D (6 bases). V lost 10 bases, J lost 5 bases, and 24 bases lay in between. Germline CDR1 and CDR2: SNHLY and FYNNEI. This CDR3 comprises 16 residues. The CDR3 DNA reads TGTGCCACCCAAATCCATACCGGGACACGACGAAACACCATATATTTT. Translating it yields CATQIHTGTRRNTIYF.

V is TRBV7-9 and J is TRBJ1-2; D remains ambiguous. From germline, CDR1 is SEHNR and CDR2 FQNEAQ (reference sequence). V lost 6 bases and J 8 bases, leaving 22 bases between the germline ends. CDR3 length equals 15 residues. Here the CDR3 reads CASSYSAGPSGGYTF. The DNA for the CDR3 is TGTGCCAGCAGTTATTCGGCAGGACCTTCGGGCGGCTACACCTTC. The full variable domain, rest sourced from reference TRBV7-9 and TRBJ1-2, is DTGVSQNPRHKITKRGQNVTFRCDPISEHNRLYWYRQTLGQGPEFLTYFQNEAQLEKSRLLSDRFSAERPKGSFSTLEIQRTEQGDSAMYLCASSYSAGPSGGYTFGSGTRLTVV.

This chain connects TRBV2 to TRBJ2-7, with D uncertain. Trimming left V 10 bases short and J 3 bases short, with 7 bases between. The CDR3 covers 10 residues. Per the germline V gene, CDR1 is SNHLY and CDR2 is FYNNEI. CDR3 DNA sequence: TGTGCCAACATGGGCTACGAGCAGTACTTC. The encoded protein is CANMGYEQYF.

The chain uses TRBV4-1 and TRBJ1-2; D may be TRBD1 (5 bases). The length of the CDR3 is 21 residues. V lost 1 base and J lost 8, with 35 bases in between. Germline lookup yields CDR1 MGHRA and CDR2 YSYEKL. This chain's CDR3 is CASSQGGPRLEAKSPIYGYTF. In DNA, the CDR3 is TGCGCCAGCAGCCAAGGGGGCCCCCGGTTGGAAGCCAAATCCCCTATTTACGGCTACACCTTC.

This clone was observed a few times. The rearrangement uses TRBV27 and TRBJ1-5; maybe TRBD1 (5 bases). V lost 6 bases to trimming and J lost 5 bases, with 11 bases between them. The V gene's germline CDR1 is MNHEY and CDR2 SMNVEV (reference sequence). The CDR3 is 13 residues long. The CDR3 protein is CASRKLGDQPQHF. CDR3 DNA sequence: TGTGCCAGCAGGAAACTAGGGGATCAGCCCCAGCATTTT.

The chain joins TRBV15 to TRBJ1-1; unclear D gene. The germline V and J ends were trimmed by 5 bases and 4 bases, with 14 bases remaining between them. This CDR3 contains 14 residues. CDR1 LNHNV and CDR2 YYDKDF come from the germline V gene (reference sequence). CDR3 loop: CATSGEGGSTEAFF. CDR3 nucleotide sequence: TGTGCCACCAGCGGGGAGGGTGGGAGCACTGAAGCTTTCTTT.

The rearrangement links TRBV5-6 to TRBJ2-1; TRBD1 matches 8 bases. The trim removed 4 bases at V and 0 bases at J, leaving 3 bases unmatched. Looked up from germline, CDR1 is SGHDT and CDR2 is YYEEEE. CDR3 size: 15 residues. CDR3 in DNA: TGTGCCAGCAGCCCACAGGGGGACTCCTACAATGAGCAGTTCTTC. This encodes CASSPQGDSYNEQFF. The variable domain in full, with the rest retrieved from reference TRBV5-6 and TRBJ2-1, is DAGVTQSPTHLIKTRGQQVTLRCSPKSGHDTVSWYQQALGQGPQFIFQYYEEEERQRGNFPDRFSGHQFPNYSSELNVNALLLGDSALYLCASSPQGDSYNEQFFGPGTRLTVL.

J is TRBJ1-6 and V is TRBV7-9; D gene unclear. Trimming pared 5 bases from V and 10 bases from J, leaving 15 bases between. The CDR3 spans 14 residues. Germline lookup yields CDR1 SEHNR and CDR2 FQNEAQ (reference sequence). The CDR3, as DNA: TGTGCCAGCAGCCAAGGACGGCCGGCCTCACCCCTCCACTTT. As protein: CASSQGRPASPLHF.

In its sample, this clone was seen a few times. The chain is built from TRBV7-9 and TRBJ2-7; no definite D call. The CDR3 has 12 amino acids. Germline V gives CDR1 SEHNR, CDR2 FQNEAQ (reference sequence). V lost 5 bases and J 3 bases, leaving 8 bases between the germline ends. The CDR3 loop reads CASSRGFYEQYF. In DNA form, the CDR3 reads TGTGCCAGCAGCCGCGGTTTCTACGAGCAGTACTTC. The complete variable domain, with remaining parts taken from reference TRBV7-9 and TRBJ2-7, reads DTGVSQNPRHKITKRGQNVTFRCDPISEHNRLYWYRQTLGQGPEFLTYFQNEAQLEKSRLLSDRFSAERPKGSFSTLEIQRTEQGDSAMYLCASSRGFYEQYFGPGTRLTVT.

This clone came up many times. V and J are TRBV7-9 and TRBJ2-1, with TRBD2 matching 8 bases. V lost 5 bases, J lost 5 bases, and 11 bases stayed unmatched. The CDR3 runs to 16 residues. CDR1 and CDR2 from the germline V gene are SEHNR and FQNEAQ (reference sequence). The CDR3 nucleotides are TGTGCCAGCAGCCCCCAGGAGCGGGGGCGAAACAATGAGCAGTTCTTC. Protein: CASSPQERGRNNEQFF.

This clone was seen a handful of times. The rearrangement joins TRBV29-1 to TRBJ2-2; D gene uncertain. CDR3 length: 11 amino acids. V was pared by 3 bases and J by 6 bases, with 5 bases between. The germline V gene has CDR1 SQVTM and CDR2 ANQGSEA. In DNA form, the CDR3 reads TGCAGCGTTGAGGTGGCCGGGGAGCTGTTTTTT. It yields the protein CSVEVAGELFF.

The V and J genes are TRBV7-3 and TRBJ2-4, with a tentative D call TRBD1 (5 bases). V was cut by 2 bases and J by 3 bases, with 14 bases left in between. CDR3 size: 16 residues. The germline CDR1 and CDR2 sequences are SGHTA and FQGTGA. The CDR3 region is CASSLGSGFGKNIQYF. The CDR3 DNA follows: TGTGCCAGCAGCTTAGGTTCAGGGTTTGGCAAAAACATTCAGTACTTC.

The gene calls are TRBV7-9 and TRBJ2-7; perhaps TRBD1 as D (6 bases). Trimming shortened V by 6 bases and J by 1 base, and 10 bases separated the two germline ends. The CDR3 runs to 13 residues. The germline V gene encodes CDR1 SEHNR and CDR2 FQNEAQ (reference sequence). The CDR3 here is CASRPRGSYEQYF. CDR3 DNA: TGTGCCAGCAGGCCCAGGGGATCCTACGAGCAGTACTTC.

Only one count was recorded for this clone. The genes are TRBV7-9 and TRBJ2-2; D remains unclear. V was shortened by 5 bases and J by 8 bases, with 9 bases between the two germline ends. Per germline, CDR1 SEHNR and CDR2 FQNEAQ (reference sequence). This CDR3 has 12 residues. In DNA form, the CDR3 reads TGTGCCAGCAGCCTGGCTCCGGGGGAGCTGTTTTTT. Translation: CASSLAPGELFF.

This chain connects TRBV15 to TRBJ2-3, with D hard to call. Deletions cut 2 bases from V and 6 bases from J, with 18 bases between. The CDR3 totals 16 residues. Germline V gene data show CDR1 as LNHNV and CDR2 as YYDKDF (reference sequence). The CDR3 protein is CATSRNPELQLDTQYF. The DNA for the CDR3 is TGTGCCACCAGCAGAAACCCTGAACTTCAATTGGATACGCAGTATTTT. Complete variable domain (other parts from reference TRBV15 and TRBJ2-3): DAMVIQNPRYQVTQFGKPVTLSCSQTLNHNVMYWYQQKSSQAPKLLFHYYDKDFNNEADTPDNFQSRRPNTSFCFLDIRSPGLGDTAMYLCATSRNPELQLDTQYFGPGTRLTVL.

This clone was counted between two and nine times. The chain links TRBV4-3 to TRBJ2-2, with D unclear. V was pared by 0 bases and J by 6 bases, with 2 bases between. Germline loops: CDR1 LGHNA, CDR2 YSLEER. The CDR3 consists of 12 residues. The CDR3 spells CASSQEAGELFF. The CDR3 bases are TGCGCCAGCAGCCAAGAAGCCGGGGAGCTGTTTTTT.

This clone showed up just a few times. The chain links TRBV7-6 to TRBJ2-2; TRBD2 matches at 12 bases. The CDR3 is made up of 17 amino acids. Losses at the gene ends were 4 bases for V and 5 bases for J; bases not matched to a gene: 8. Germline V gene lookup returns CDR1 SGHVS and CDR2 FNYEAQ. The CDR3 DNA is TGTGCCAGCAGCTCCCCGACTAGCGGGGGAGATACCGGGGAGCTGTTTTTT. As protein: CASSSPTSGGDTGELFF.

This clone was picked up a small number of times. The chain links TRBV19 to TRBJ1-5; D is unresolved. The V end lost 3 bases, the J end lost 3 bases, and 15 bases lay between the germline ends. The CDR3 totals 16 residues. CDR1 and CDR2 (germline): LNHDA, SQIVND (reference sequence). This CDR3 reads CASSIFMNSPNQPQHF. The CDR3 DNA sequence: TGTGCCAGTAGTATCTTTATGAACAGCCCCAATCAGCCCCAGCATTTT.

As for this clone: This CDR3 is also generated by other DNA sequences in the sample. This rearrangement joins TRBV9 to TRBJ2-3, with D possibly matching TRBD1 (6 bases). Germline V gene data show CDR1 as SGDLS and CDR2 as YYNGEE. Between the trimmed V and J ends, which lost 10 bases and 6 bases, there was a span of 9 bases. The CDR3 is made up of 10 amino acids. The CDR3: CASRGDTQYF. The DNA of the CDR3 is TGTGCCTCAAGGGGGGATACGCAGTATTTT.

This chain joins TRBV27 and TRBJ2-1; 7 nucleotides line up with TRBD2. The CDR3 is made up of 17 amino acids. J was trimmed by 4 bases and V by 3 bases; bases with no gene match: 12. Germline CDR1 reads MNHEY; CDR2 reads SMNVEV (reference sequence). CDR3 DNA: TGTGCCAGCAGTTTGGGGGGGGGTGAGGGACTTTACAATGAGCAGTTCTTC. Translating gives CASSLGGGEGLYNEQFF.

J is TRBJ1-2 and V is TRBV30; no clear D gene. V was cut by 0 bases and J by 4 bases, with 6 bases left in between. This CDR3 contains 12 residues. Per the germline V gene, CDR1 is GTSNPN and CDR2 is SVGIG (reference sequence). Here the CDR3 reads CAWSVQPYGYTF. The CDR3 DNA reads as TGTGCCTGGAGTGTCCAGCCCTATGGCTACACCTTC.